These T cell receptor beta chains were read from a single sample in a study of blood T cell repertoires in COVID-19. Using immunoSEQ multiplex PCR, the repertoire was profiled, and TCRdb retains in-frame clones only, with some absent. This sample yields some 50,000 clones, of which around nine tenths are seen a single time; 4% belongs to the top ten. The material sequenced was peripheral blood. The receptors originated from a man in his fifties with acute or convalescent COVID-19. Each CDR3 is given with its conserved first and last residue. The size of a clone is reported for some rows only, either as once, few or many, or as a class for expanded clones.

CASSLGRVRWGTEAFF | NA | TRBV5-1
CASSENQGFNSPLHF | NA | TRBV6-1
CASRSAGGYEQYF | NA | TRBV7-9
CASNRDTQEHIQYF | NA | TRBV19
CASSVGSIAGGDYQAFF | once | TRBV9
CASSLKAASWTGELFF | medium-sized | TRBV7-3
CATSDHTTGSPLHF | NA | TRBV24-1
CASSRGGLADEQFF | NA | TRBV7-9
CASSSFVGELFF | once | TRBV12-3/TRBV12-4
CAWSAQGDTQYF | once | TRBV30
CASSLQGAVYGYTF | NA | TRBV5-4
CASKDRNNQPQHF | NA | TRBV2
CASSPGQGRNTEAFF | NA | TRBV5-8
CASSLSGGGNEKLFF | NA | TRBV7-8
CASRKTETQETQYF | once | TRBV2
CASSLGQGYSPLHF | NA | TRBV11-3
CASSSRTPRREKLFF | NA | TRBV7-8
CASSPPLGGRRYNEQFF | once | TRBV13
CSVGTVNTEAFF | once | TRBV29-1
CASSLGAQNIQYF | NA | TRBV7-3
CASSLLFISGGPNNEQFF | NA | TRBV5-8
CASSLGVRVEAFF | NA | TRBV11-2
CASRYEDGYTF | NA | TRBV5-1
CASNRLAGGPGTDTQYF | NA | TRBV2
CASSLIAGSYEQYF | NA | TRBV11-3
CASSDEGRGSTDTQYF | NA | TRBV11-1
CASSILGSGANVLTF | few | TRBV19
CASSQATGTQNQPQHF | NA | TRBV3-1/TRBV3-2
CASSALAGGVGAKNIQYF | few | TRBV27
CASSEFGGGGIQYF | NA | TRBV25-1
CASSQDRGNTIYF | NA | TRBV14
CASSARQGVNRDSGNTIYF | once | TRBV5-1
CATSLNRDRNTEAFF | NA | TRBV15
CASSPTIYTEAFF | once | TRBV13
CASSRGGRGYNEQFF | NA | TRBV11-1
CAISVPDRASPGNTIYF | NA | TRBV10-3
CASSRGTGSYEQYF | NA | TRBV18
CASSYSGRNSGNTIYF | NA | TRBV6-5
CASQSGGTTDTQYF | NA | TRBV28
CASSQGDNSPLHF | NA | TRBV3-1/TRBV3-2
CASSFTYTGELFF | few | TRBV11-3
CASSLAGLAEGYEQYF | few | TRBV5-1
CASRTGTRQPQHF | once | TRBV6-5
CASRISGSKEKLFF | NA | TRBV14
CASGSTRSYEQYF | NA | TRBV19
CASSYNPSGRANEQFF | NA | TRBV6-5
CASSVGVAATNEQFF | NA | TRBV9
CAWSITGKNTEAFF | NA | TRBV30
CASSEQTGLYNEQFF | NA | TRBV10-1
CASSPATGGSVYGYTF | NA | TRBV5-1
CASSAPGLVNEQFF | NA | TRBV7-9
CASSFARTGQETQYF | NA | TRBV11-1
CASTPGQARGYTF | NA | TRBV19
CASSRTSGREYEQFF | NA | TRBV19
CAWSTGHRTDTQYF | NA | TRBV30
CATSRTRTGGEKLFF | NA | TRBV15
CASSLDNQPQHF | NA | TRBV6-6
CASSPPTDRYGYTF | NA | TRBV18
CASSLHPLEYNEQFF | NA | TRBV4-2
CAGGHNSGANVLTF | NA | TRBV28